Listed here are 7 T cell receptor beta chains from one sample, sequenced in a study of cytomegalovirus exposure and HLA in healthy donors (dated by TCRdb to about 2017). Receptor amplification or capture employed the immunoSEQ multiplex PCR assay. For the multiplex PCR, a mixture combining 60 forward primers for TCR Vbeta segments and 13 reverse primers for TCR Jbeta segments was used. As stored in TCRdb, this immuneACCESS dataset retains in-frame rearrangements with V and J assigned. A fraction of the clones does not appear; measured against another copy, unresolved V genes explain less than half of the discrepancy, and the remainder lacks a known reason. Present in this sample are 80,000 to 100,000 clones, about 81% of which were seen just once. The ten largest clones capture approximately 1.3% of the sample. The sample consisted of PBMCs. The receptors come from a man aged 40-49 years in good health and CMV-seronegative.

In its sample, this clone was seen a few times. This chain uses TRBV27 with TRBJ1-2, with 8 bases lining up with TRBD1. From germline, CDR1 is MNHEY and CDR2 SMNVEV (reference sequence). CDR3 length equals 15 residues. V shed 5 bases and J 4 bases; nucleotides not matched to a gene: 9. Written as DNA, the CDR3 is TGTGCCAGCAGTGCTCGTGGGACAGGATTCTATGGCTACACCTTC. This encodes CASSARGTGFYGYTF.

The chain couples TRBV5-1 to TRBJ2-1; D may be TRBD2 (5 bases). In germline, CDR1 is SGHRS, CDR2 YFSETQ. The V gene lost 0 bases and the J gene lost 0 bases, with 13 bases spanning the gap. This CDR3 has 17 amino acids. The CDR3, as DNA: TGCGCCAGCAGCTTGGGGCGGGTACTTCGCTCCTACAATGAGCAGTTCTTC. Its protein is CASSLGRVLRSYNEQFF.

The gene calls are TRBV14 and TRBJ2-3; 12 bases map to TRBD2. Germline CDR1 reads SGHDN; CDR2 reads FVKESK. V lost 6 bases and J lost 1; bases outside the gene matches: 5. This CDR3 is 16 amino acids long. The DNA of the CDR3 is TGTGCCAGCAGTCGGACTAGCGGGGCTCGCACAGATACGCAGTATTTT. Translating gives CASSRTSGARTDTQYF.

J is TRBJ2-2 and V is TRBV11-2, with D possibly being TRBD1 (5 bases). Between the trimmed V and J ends, which lost 0 bases and 7 bases, there was a span of 6 bases. Germline loops: CDR1 SGHAT, CDR2 FQNNGV. This CDR3 is 13 amino acids long. The CDR3 DNA reads TGTGCCAGCAGCTTAGAGGGGCTCGGGGAGCTGTTTTTT. It is translated as CASSLEGLGELFF. Variable domain in full (rest from reference TRBV11-2 and TRBJ2-2): EAGVAQSPRYKIIEKRQSVAFWCNPISGHATLYWYQQILGQGPKLLIQFQNNGVVDDSQLPKDRFSAERLKGVDSTLKIQPAKLEDSAVYLCASSLEGLGELFFGEGSRLTVL.

This clone has more than one count but fewer than ten. V is TRBV7-9 and J is TRBJ1-2; TRBD1 agrees at 7 bases. The CDR3 contains 15 residues. CDR1 SEHNR and CDR2 FQNEAQ come from the germline V gene (reference sequence). Trimming removed 3 bases from V and 3 bases from J; junction bases left unmatched: 7. As DNA, the CDR3 is TGTGCCAGCAGCTTTCCGGCAGGGGGGTACTATGGCTACACCTTC. Translation: CASSFPAGGYYGYTF.

CDR3 region: CASSPPGGQNTEAFF. The DNA of the CDR3 is TGTGCCAGCTCACCGCCAGGGGGTCAGAACACTGAAGCTTTCTTT. The chain carries TRBV18 and TRBJ1-1; 7 positions agree with TRBD1. Germline CDR1 KGHSH, CDR2 LQKENI. CDR3 length equals 15 residues. V gave up 3 bases and J gave up 1 base; unmatched junction bases: 5.

This chain uses TRBV7-9 with TRBJ1-3; weak D call: TRBD1 (5 bases). Looked up from germline, CDR1 is SEHNR and CDR2 is FQNEAQ (reference sequence). This CDR3 region has 15 residues. Trimming cost V 5 bases and J 3 bases, with 14 bases left between them. CDR3 protein: CASSLRTGVGNTIYF. In DNA form, the CDR3 reads TGTGCCAGCAGCCTTCGCACAGGAGTTGGAAACACCATATATTTT.